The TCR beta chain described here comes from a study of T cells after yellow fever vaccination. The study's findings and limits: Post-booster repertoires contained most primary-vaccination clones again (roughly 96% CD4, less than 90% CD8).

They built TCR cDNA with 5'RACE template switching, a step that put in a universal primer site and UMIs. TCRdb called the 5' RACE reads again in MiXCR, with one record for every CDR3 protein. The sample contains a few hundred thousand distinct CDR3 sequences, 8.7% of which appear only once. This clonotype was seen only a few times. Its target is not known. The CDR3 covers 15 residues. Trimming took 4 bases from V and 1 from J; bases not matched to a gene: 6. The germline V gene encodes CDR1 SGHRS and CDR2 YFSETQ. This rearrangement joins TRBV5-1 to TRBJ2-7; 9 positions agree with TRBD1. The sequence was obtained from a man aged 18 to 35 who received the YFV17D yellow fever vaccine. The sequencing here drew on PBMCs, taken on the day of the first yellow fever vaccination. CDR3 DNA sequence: TGCGCCAGCAGCAGGGGACAGGGAGGATCCTACGAGCAGTACGTC. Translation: CASSRGQGGSYEQYV.